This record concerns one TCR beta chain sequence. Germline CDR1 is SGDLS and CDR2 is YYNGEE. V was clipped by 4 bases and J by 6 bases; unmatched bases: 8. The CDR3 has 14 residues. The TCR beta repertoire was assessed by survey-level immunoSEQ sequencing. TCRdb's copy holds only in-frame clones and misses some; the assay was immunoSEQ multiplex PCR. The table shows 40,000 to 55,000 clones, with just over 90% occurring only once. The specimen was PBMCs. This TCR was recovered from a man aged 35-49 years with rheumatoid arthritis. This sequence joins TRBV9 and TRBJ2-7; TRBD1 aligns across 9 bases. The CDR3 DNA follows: TGTGCCAGCAGCCTTCTCGGACAGGGGACCGAGCAGTACTTC. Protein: CASSLLGQGTEQYF.